A single sample gave rise to the 7 T cell receptor beta chains below, sequenced in a study of shared clonotypes between healthy human individuals. Only in-frame clones appear in the TCRdb table, and some are missing; sequencing was by immunoSEQ multiplex PCR. The repertoire consists of about 2.3 million clones, with 80% to 95% occurring once and the leading ten covering 0.37%. Sequencing was done on a sample of naive CD4+ T cells from PBMCs. Described subset: CD45RA+ positively selected. Source of these receptors: a man younger than 30 in good health. Some clones in this sample may be carry-over from other donors' samples.

J is TRBJ2-5 and V is TRBV5-6, with a weak D call TRBD1 (6 bases). Trimming removed 0 bases at V and 13 bases at J, with 22 bases between. The germline gives CDR1 SGHDT, CDR2 YYEEEE. The CDR3 has 15 amino acids. The CDR3 DNA reads as TGTGCCAGCAGCTTGGTGCGTCAGGGGCGTATCGCAACGTACTTC. Translation gives CASSLVRQGRIATYF.

The rearrangement links TRBV28 to TRBJ2-3; D possibly matches TRBD1 or TRBD2 (5 bases each). Per germline, CDR1 MDHEN and CDR2 SYDVKM. There are 12 residues in the CDR3. With 11 bases removed from V and 3 bases from J, the gap between germline ends came to 12 bases. DNA for the CDR3: TGTGCCCCTCCATGGGGGACAGATACGCAGTATTTT. Translation gives CAPPWGTDTQYF.

This clone has more than one count but fewer than ten. Different DNA sequences within this sample yield the same CDR3. The genes are TRBV6-1 and TRBJ2-7; D not resolved. The CDR3 spans 10 residues. The V and J ends lost 6 bases and 3 bases respectively, with 3 bases between them. From germline, CDR1 is MNHNS and CDR2 SASEGT. Here the CDR3 reads CASRGYEQYF. CDR3 nucleotide sequence: TGTGCCAGCAGGGGCTACGAGCAGTACTTC.

This clone is a singleton in its sample. The chain couples TRBV4-1 to TRBJ1-2; TRBD1 is a possible D gene (5 bases). V was trimmed by 1 base and J by 3 bases, leaving 12 bases between them. The CDR3 loop spans 15 amino acids. Germline CDR1 and CDR2: MGHRA and YSYEKL. The CDR3 protein is CASSQATGSHYGYTF. Here the CDR3 DNA reads TGCGCCAGCAGCCAAGCAACAGGCAGTCACTATGGCTACACCTTC.

This clone came up once. The J gene is TRBJ2-2, the V gene TRBV5-4; the D gene is possibly TRBD1 (7 bases). The V end lost 4 bases, the J end lost 6 bases, and 19 bases lay between the germline ends. This CDR3 is built from 16 residues. Germline loops: CDR1 SGHNT, CDR2 YYREEE (reference sequence). The CDR3 loop is CASSLTASRGAGELFF. The CDR3 DNA follows: TGTGCCAGCAGCCTCACGGCTAGCAGGGGGGCCGGGGAGCTGTTTTTT.

With respect to this clone: Other nucleotide sequences in the sample specify the same CDR3. This chain joins TRBV28 and TRBJ1-2; a weak D match, TRBD1 (6 bases). Trimming stripped 3 bases from V and 5 bases from J, with 10 bases between. Germline loops: CDR1 MDHEN, CDR2 SYDVKM. The CDR3 loop spans 13 amino acids. CDR3 coding DNA: TGTGCCAGCAGTTTTGACAGGAGATATGGCTACACCTTC. Protein product: CASSFDRRYGYTF.

As DNA, the CDR3 is TGTGCCAGCAGTCCAGGACTTACAGGGATGTTCGAGCAGTACTTC. Protein: CASSPGLTGMFEQYF. This chain uses TRBV28 with TRBJ2-7, with a weak D call TRBD1 (6 bases). The CDR3 runs to 15 residues. Trimming shortened V by 5 bases and J by 6 bases, and 20 bases separated the two germline ends. Germline V gives CDR1 MDHEN, CDR2 SYDVKM.